Listed below are T cell receptor beta chains from one sample, sequenced in a study of cytomegalovirus exposure and HLA in healthy donors. TCRdb keeps only in-frame clones here, not all; method: immunoSEQ multiplex PCR. Of about 130,000 clones listed, 81% are singletons. Sequencing used PBMCs. The receptors were sampled from a man between 18 and 29 years old in good health and CMV-seronegative. Both conserved end residues are part of each CDR3. Fields, in order: D gene, clone size, J gene, V gene, CDR3 DNA, CDR3 protein. A D gene is named only where the DNA matches it firmly. Clone size is not always given. Where it is, it says once, few, many or a class for expanded clones.

D gene: TRBD2; clone size: .; J gene: TRBJ2-3; V gene: TRBV5-6; CDR3 DNA: TGTGCCAGCAGCTTGAGGACTAGCGGGGGGCCTACAGATACGCAGTATTTT; CDR3 protein: CASSLRTSGGPTDTQYF
D gene: .; clone size: few; J gene: TRBJ2-5; V gene: TRBV7-8; CDR3 DNA: TGTGCCAGCAGCTTGTTGTTGTCGACTCGGGAGACCCAGTACTTC; CDR3 protein: CASSLLLSTRETQYF
D gene: .; clone size: .; J gene: TRBJ2-7; V gene: TRBV4-3; CDR3 DNA: TGCGCCAGCAGCCAAGCCAGCCAGGGCTCCTACGAGCAGTACTTC; CDR3 protein: CASSQASQGSYEQYF
D gene: .; clone size: .; J gene: TRBJ1-5; V gene: TRBV9; CDR3 DNA: TGTGCCAGCAGCCAAGGACGGGATAATCAGCCCCAGCATTTT; CDR3 protein: CASSQGRDNQPQHF
D gene: .; clone size: once; J gene: TRBJ2-5; V gene: TRBV6-1; CDR3 DNA: TGTGCCAGCAGTGAAGTGCGGCGGCCCTCCGGGGAGACCCAGTACTTC; CDR3 protein: CASSEVRRPSGETQYF
D gene: .; clone size: .; J gene: TRBJ1-2; V gene: TRBV5-1; CDR3 DNA: TGCGCCAGCAGCCCCGAAGCCAACTATGGCTACACCTTC; CDR3 protein: CASSPEANYGYTF
D gene: TRBD2; clone size: .; J gene: TRBJ2-1; V gene: TRBV6-5; CDR3 DNA: TGTGCCAGCAGTTACTTTACCTTTGGGGGGGACAATGAGCAGTTCTTC; CDR3 protein: CASSYFTFGGDNEQFF
D gene: .; clone size: few; J gene: TRBJ1-1; V gene: TRBV14; CDR3 DNA: TGTGCCAGCAGCCAACGACAGGCCTTCACCACTGAAGCTTTCTTT; CDR3 protein: CASSQRQAFTTEAFF
D gene: TRBD2; clone size: .; J gene: TRBJ2-2; V gene: TRBV7-2; CDR3 DNA: TGTGCCAGCAGGTTCAATGGGGGGGCCGGGGAGCTGTTTTTT; CDR3 protein: CASRFNGGAGELFF
D gene: TRBD1; clone size: .; J gene: TRBJ1-1; V gene: TRBV5-6; CDR3 DNA: TGTGCCAGCAGCTGGGGAGGGGACAGGGTGAACACTGAAGCTTTCTTT; CDR3 protein: CASSWGGDRVNTEAFF
D gene: TRBD2; clone size: few; J gene: TRBJ2-3; V gene: TRBV9; CDR3 DNA: TGTGCCAGCAGCGCCCGGACTAGCGGGGGTGCGCGCACAGATACGCAGTATTTT; CDR3 protein: CASSARTSGGARTDTQYF
D gene: .; clone size: .; J gene: TRBJ2-2; V gene: TRBV5-6; CDR3 DNA: TGTGCCAGCAGCTTTACAGGTGCCGCCGGGGAGCTGTTTTTT; CDR3 protein: CASSFTGAAGELFF
D gene: .; clone size: few; J gene: TRBJ2-7; V gene: TRBV27; CDR3 DNA: TGTGCCAGCAGTATCCGTGAGGGACTCTCCTACGAGCAGTACTTC; CDR3 protein: CASSIREGLSYEQYF
D gene: .; clone size: .; J gene: TRBJ1-5; V gene: TRBV28; CDR3 DNA: TGTGCCAGCAGGAGGACACTGGGGAGGAGCAATCAGCCCCAGCATTTT; CDR3 protein: CASRRTLGRSNQPQHF
D gene: TRBD1; clone size: once; J gene: TRBJ2-3; V gene: TRBV19; CDR3 DNA: TGTGCCAGTACCAGTAGGGGACAGGGAACCGATACGCAGTATTTT; CDR3 protein: CASTSRGQGTDTQYF
D gene: .; clone size: .; J gene: TRBJ1-2; V gene: TRBV5-6; CDR3 DNA: TGTGCCAGCAAAAAATTGTTTACAGGCTATGGCTACACCTTC; CDR3 protein: CASKKLFTGYGYTF
D gene: .; clone size: .; J gene: TRBJ2-1; V gene: TRBV5-6; CDR3 DNA: TGTGCCAGCAGCCAAGTATATAGCTCCTACAATGAGCAGTTCTTC; CDR3 protein: CASSQVYSSYNEQFF